This T cell receptor (beta chain) appears in the sequencing data of a study of T cell responses to AZD1222 COVID-19 vaccine (dated by TCRdb to 2020 to 2023). Regarding the complete study: AZD1222 recipients whose second dose came at about 4 weeks and those whose second dose came at about 12 weeks were combined into one group, since spike-specific TCR depth and breadth did not differ between the two schedules. Trial participants were enrolled into age subgroups of 18-55, 56-69 and 70-plus years, which contained roughly 150, 30 and 60 TCR-sequenced participants, respectively. A total of over 230 trial participants underwent TCR sequencing, of whom approximately 200 had received two doses of AZD1222 and around 25 had received two doses of the MenACWY control vaccine.

V loses 1 base of germline sequence and J loses 4 bases, and the interval between the two ends is 11 bases. CDR1 and CDR2 were assigned from the germline V gene as LGHNA and YNFKEQ. The CDR3, cysteine through phenylalanine, is 15 amino acids long. Only the CDR3 DNA stays, 45 bases, in frame from base 1. Paper-wide results and their limitations: The whole spike protein was spanned by vaccine-associated CD4 TCRs, and dominant responses were seen in regions 160-218 and 743-854. Only 5 to 7 AZD1222 recipients were SARS-CoV-2 seropositive at baseline, limiting conclusions about previously exposed vaccinees. Participants were mostly white British, with more females than males. The authors suggested clonal diversity may have been underestimated. Reportedly, close to half of the unique spike-specific TCRs recognized epitopes lying outside the regions that are mutated in the B.1.351 and B.1.1.7 variants. Spike-specific TCR breadth and depth rose significantly after two AZD1222 doses compared with day 0 and with MenACWY recipients. Because no day 14 peak-response samples were available, the repertoires could be characterized only after the peak T cell response. In the small 56-69-year group, the increase in depth fell short of significance, most likely because of low power.

The time point label corresponds to: baseline before first vaccination. Vaccinee samples were obtained from the UK trials COV001 and COV002, which included a single-blind randomized controlled phase 2/3 trial of AZD1222 (ChAdOx1 nCoV-19) in healthy adults. For TCRbeta chain sequencing, PBMC samples were collected from trial participants at day 0 and at day 28 after the second dose. Comments on this clone: Its antigen remains unidentified. Base qualities are not recorded, but no much larger clone differs from it by a single base.

The CDR3 regions of human TCRbeta chains were analyzed by immunosequencing. Regarding the original processing steps: Repertoire TCRs were checked for matches against a reference library of SARS-CoV-2-specific TCRs that had been generated using the MIRA antigen-specificity platform. Breadth meant the fraction of unique TCRs that were SARS-CoV-2-associated, whereas depth meant the fraction of total T cells that were SARS-CoV-2-associated. Using the MIRA data, each spike-specific TCR was mapped to the spike region that the TCR reacts to and placed in a CD4 or CD8 class. Log10-transformed breadth and depth values were compared by one-way ANOVA with Sidak's multiple comparisons tests. Not all clones reach the TCRdb copy of this immuneACCESS table, which keeps in-frame sequences only. Checked studies attribute under half of the gap to unresolved V genes and leave the rest unexplained. V and J calls and clone size follow that table, whereas D and trimming were derived from the DNA. The sample yields about 110,000 clones; around 90% were counted once. The ten largest clones add up to approximately 5% of the sample.

The TCR originated in an adult in good health. The specimen was peripheral blood, collected on day 0 of AZD1222 vaccination. This sequence uses TRBV4-2 and TRBJ1-5; the D gene is possibly TRBD1, with 6 bases matching. The CDR3 amino acid sequence is: CASSQGGAENQPQHF. The DNA sequence follows: TGTGCCAGCAGCCAAGGGGGGGCCGAAAATCAGCCCCAGCATTTT.